The sequence of this T cell receptor beta chain was determined in a study of Graves' ophthalmopathy and Graves' hyperthyroidism (dated by TCRdb to the late 2010s). Some background on the complete study: Peripheral blood was collected at initial diagnosis, prior to any treatment. TCR beta repertoire signatures were used to distinguish Graves' ophthalmopathy from Graves' hyperthyroidism and to predict progression to ophthalmopathy. In total, 135 blood samples were TCR-sequenced: 40 to 45 ophthalmopathy, 75 hyperthyroidism and 17 hyperthyroidism-to-ophthalmopathy patients. To explore V-J signatures that distinguish ophthalmopathy from hyperthyroidism, a discovery set of 90 to 100 patients was enrolled, made up of under 50 with ophthalmopathy and some 56 with stable hyperthyroidism. An independent validation cohort comprised fewer than 20 hyperthyroidism patients and 15 to 17 patients who later progressed from hyperthyroidism to ophthalmopathy. T-cell repertoires of thyroid tissue and blood were compared in six hyperthyroidism patients. After sampling, hyperthyroidism patients received methimazole starting at 30 mg daily, and ophthalmopathy patients received high-dose intravenous methylprednisolone. For training and testing, the 100 or so patients in the discovery cohort were randomly divided in a 7:3 ratio. Overall study results and their limits: Sample size was not statistically predetermined, and group allocation was not concealed from the investigators. The 13-signature model separated ophthalmopathy from stable hyperthyroidism with approximately 88% sensitivity and 81.08% specificity in cross-validation, and 80%/75% in the test set. In validation, the model predicted ophthalmopathy progression with about 70% sensitivity and 72% to 80% specificity; about a dozen predicted patients were CT-confirmed with GO in a median of roughly 6.8 months. Most of the expanded thyroid clonotypes with a frequency above 0.001 were also detected in blood, and it was suggested that the thyroid immune response may be reflected by blood repertoires.

The cysteine opens and the phenylalanine closes a CDR3 of 11 amino acids. Just CDR3 DNA is preserved here, 33 bases in frame from base 1. V is clipped by 3 bases and J by 10 bases, and the sequence between their germline boundaries is 9 bases long. For repertoire sequencing, the TCR beta CDR3 regions were amplified from RNA transcripts. HTBI primers and the Qiagen OneStep RT-PCR kit were used in a first-round RT-PCR, which was followed by a second-round multiplex PCR, size selection and purification. Libraries were sequenced paired-end with 100 bp reads on an Illumina HiSeq2000. The authors' pipeline ran thus. SOAPnuke was used for read processing, and reads with adapters, uncalled bases, a mean Phred below 15, or no exact constant-primer or identifier match were discarded. High-quality paired reads were merged with COPE v1.2.5. Each unique nucleotide sequence was defined as a clonotype, and clonotypes were aligned to IMGT TRB V, D and J references with MiTCR v1.1. The analysis was limited to V-J combinations with a frequency above 0.0001, which together covered just over 98% of the repertoires. For each V-J combination, a TCR clonal expansion and chaos score was defined as F50 clonal expansion divided by the chaos observed in the TCRdist matrix. Welch's t-statistics and random forest were used to reduce features to about a dozen V-J combinations, which were fed into a naive Bayes classifier. The similarity between thyroid and blood repertoires was quantified using the Morisita-Horn index. In-frame beta chains were kept once TCRdb had trimmed the public reads at Q25 with fastp and called clones with MiXCR. Each CDR3 protein gets just one entry, which takes the most common genes and DNA from the rows behind it. The V and J calls shown here were made by TCRdb, not taken from the authors' results. Present in this sample are roughly 500,000 distinct CDR3 sequences, about 15% of which were seen just once. The top ten clones comprise around 9.8% of the sample.

Ophthalmopathy patients had moderately to severely active disease, Clinical Activity Score of at least 3, NOSPECS grade of at least 4, and disease duration under 3 months. Anyone with other autoimmune diseases, uncontrolled infections, pregnancy or lactation was excluded from the study. Diagnosis was based on clinical symptoms, serum thyroxine, TRAb, thyroid ultrasound and orbital computed tomography. Using Ficoll-Paque density gradient centrifugation, PBMCs were isolated from about 9.4 ml of fresh peripheral blood. Total RNA was extracted using Trizol reagent, and RNA quality was checked on an Agilent 2100 Bioanalyzer. The sample holds many counts of this clonotype. There is no known antigen for this receptor. No much larger clone exists at a distance of one base, and base qualities are not known.

Sequencing was done on a sample of blood. The V and J genes are TRBV12-3 or TRBV12-4 and TRBJ1-1, and TRBD1 may be the D gene, going by 6 matching bases. The sequence derives from a woman aged 25-40 years with Graves' ophthalmopathy. Donor details come from another sample of the same person, matched by shared clones. The CDR3 reads CASSLGRGAFF. The base sequence is TGTGCCAGCAGTTTGGGCAGGGGAGCTTTCTTT.